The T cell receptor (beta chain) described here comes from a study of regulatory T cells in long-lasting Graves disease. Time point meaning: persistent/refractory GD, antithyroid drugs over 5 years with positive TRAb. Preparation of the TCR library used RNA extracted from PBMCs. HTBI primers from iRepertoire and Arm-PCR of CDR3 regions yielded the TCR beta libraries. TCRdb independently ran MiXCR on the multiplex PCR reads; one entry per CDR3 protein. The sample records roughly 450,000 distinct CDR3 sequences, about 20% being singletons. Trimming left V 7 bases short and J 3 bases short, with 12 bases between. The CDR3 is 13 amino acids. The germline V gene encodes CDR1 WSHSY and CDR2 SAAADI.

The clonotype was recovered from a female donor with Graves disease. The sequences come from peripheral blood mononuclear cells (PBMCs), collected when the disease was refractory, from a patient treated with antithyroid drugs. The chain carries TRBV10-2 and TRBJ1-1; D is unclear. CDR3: CASTVNPDTEAFF. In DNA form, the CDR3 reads TGCGCCAGCACAGTGAACCCGGACACTGAAGCTTTCTTT.